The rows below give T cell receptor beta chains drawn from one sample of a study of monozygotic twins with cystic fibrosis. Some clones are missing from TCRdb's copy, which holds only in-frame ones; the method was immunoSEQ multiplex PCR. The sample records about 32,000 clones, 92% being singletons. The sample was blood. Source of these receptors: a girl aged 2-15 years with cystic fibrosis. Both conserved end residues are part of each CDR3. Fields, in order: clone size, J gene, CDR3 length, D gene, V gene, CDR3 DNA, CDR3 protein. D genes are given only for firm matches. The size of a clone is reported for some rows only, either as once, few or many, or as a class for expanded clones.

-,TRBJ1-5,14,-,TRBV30,TGTGCCTGGCCGCTGACAACAGGAAATCAGCCCCAGCATTTT,CAWPLTTGNQPQHF
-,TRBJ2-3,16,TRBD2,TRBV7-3,TGTGCCAGCAGCTCATACGGGACTAGAAGCACAGATACGCAGTATTTT,CASSSYGTRSTDTQYF
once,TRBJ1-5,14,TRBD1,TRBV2,TGTGCCAGCAGGCGACAGGGGGTTCAGCAGCCCCAGCATTTT,CASRRQGVQQPQHF
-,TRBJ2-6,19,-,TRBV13,TGTGCCAGCAGCTCCCTTACGGGACGGCCTTCTGCTGGGGCCAACGTCCTGACTTTC,CASSSLTGRPSAGANVLTF
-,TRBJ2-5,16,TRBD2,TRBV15,TGTGCCACCAGCAGAGGACTAGCGGGAGGCCAGGGGACCCAGTACTTC,CATSRGLAGGQGTQYF
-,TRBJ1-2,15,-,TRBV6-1,TGTGCCAGCAGCCCACAGCTCACCCTTAACTATGGCTACACCTTC,CASSPQLTLNYGYTF
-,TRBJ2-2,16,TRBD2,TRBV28,TGTGCCAGCAGTGGCCCTAGCGGGGAGAACACCGGGGAGCTGTTTTTT,CASSGPSGENTGELFF
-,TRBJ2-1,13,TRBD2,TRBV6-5,TGTGCCAGTCGACTAGCGGGACACAATGAGCAGTTCTTC,CASRLAGHNEQFF
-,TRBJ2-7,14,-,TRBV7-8,TGTGCCAGCAGCCCCTGGGACGGGGCCTACGAGCAGTACTTC,CASSPWDGAYEQYF
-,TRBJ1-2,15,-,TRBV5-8,TGTGCCAGCAGCTTGGTCCAGGGCTTTAACTATGGCTACACCTTC,CASSLVQGFNYGYTF
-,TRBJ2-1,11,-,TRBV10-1,TGCGCCAGCGGCGGGCCCCTAGAGCAGTTCTTC,CASGGPLEQFF
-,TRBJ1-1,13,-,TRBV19,TGTGCCACTGGGGGGGAAGTGGCCACTGAAGCTTTCTTT,CATGGEVATEAFF
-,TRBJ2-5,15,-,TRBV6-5,TGTGCCACCGTCTATTTAGGGGGTTCCAGCAAGACCCAGTACTTC,CATVYLGGSSKTQYF
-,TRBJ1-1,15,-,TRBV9,TGTGCCAGCAGCGACAGCCGCCTGATGAACACTGAAGCTTTCTTT,CASSDSRLMNTEAFF
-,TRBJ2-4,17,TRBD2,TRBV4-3,TGCGCCAGCAGCCAAGTGGGGGGACTAGCGGCGGGAAACATTCAGTACTTC,CASSQVGGLAAGNIQYF
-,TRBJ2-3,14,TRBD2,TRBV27,TGTGCCAGCAGTTGGGGGGGGAGCACAGATACGCAGTATTTT,CASSWGGSTDTQYF
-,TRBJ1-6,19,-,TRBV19,TGTGCCAGTAGTATTGAGGGGAAGCGGGGGAGCTCCTATAATTCACCCCTCCACTTT,CASSIEGKRGSSYNSPLHF
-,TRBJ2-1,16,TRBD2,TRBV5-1,TGCGCCAGCAGCTCGATAGCGGGAGGAGGCGACAATGAGCAGTTCTTC,CASSSIAGGGDNEQFF
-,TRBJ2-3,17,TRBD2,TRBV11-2,TGTGCCAGCAGCACGTGGCCCGGGACTACTAGCACAGATACGCAGTATTTT,CASSTWPGTTSTDTQYF
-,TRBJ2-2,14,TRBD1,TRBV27,TGTGCCAGCAGGGGGACAGGGGGAACCGGGGAGCTGTTTTTT,CASRGTGGTGELFF
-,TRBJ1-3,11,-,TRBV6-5,TGTGCCACCGGGAATGGAAACACCATATATTTT,CATGNGNTIYF
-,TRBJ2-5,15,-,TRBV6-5,TGTGCCAGCAGTTACTCGGCAGGAGGGGTAGAGACCCAGTACTTC,CASSYSAGGVETQYF
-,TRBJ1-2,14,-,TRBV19,TGTGCCAGTAGTATAGGAGCATCTGAGATAAGCTACACCTTC,CASSIGASEISYTF
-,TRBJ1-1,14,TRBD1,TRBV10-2,TGCGCCAGCAGCTGGACAGGGACGGTCACTGAAGCTTTCTTT,CASSWTGTVTEAFF
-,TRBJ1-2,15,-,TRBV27,TGTGCCAGCAGGCAGAAAATGCTAGGGGGCTATGGCTACACCTTC,CASRQKMLGGYGYTF
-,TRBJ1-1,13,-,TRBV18,TGTGCCAGCTCAACTGGACAGAACACTGAAGCTTTCTTT,CASSTGQNTEAFF
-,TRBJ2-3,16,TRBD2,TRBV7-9,TGTGCCAGCAGCTTAGTGGTGAGCGGGATCAGAGATACGCAGTATTTT,CASSLVVSGIRDTQYF
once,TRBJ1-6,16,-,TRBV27,TGTGCCAGCAGTTTCCCCGTAGACCAGCGTAATTCACCCCTCCACTTT,CASSFPVDQRNSPLHF
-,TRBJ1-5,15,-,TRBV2,TGTGCCAGCAGTGTCGGGCAGACAAGCAATCAGCCCCAGCATTTT,CASSVGQTSNQPQHF
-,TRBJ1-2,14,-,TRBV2,TGTGCCAGCAGTTTCTCGACAGGAGACTATGGCTACACCTTC,CASSFSTGDYGYTF
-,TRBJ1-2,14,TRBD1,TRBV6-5,TGTGCCAGCAGCGACAGGGGGCGAGTCTATGGCTACACCTTC,CASSDRGRVYGYTF
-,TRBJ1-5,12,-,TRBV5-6,TGTGCCAGCAGCTTGTTCATGCAGCCCCAGCATTTT,CASSLFMQPQHF
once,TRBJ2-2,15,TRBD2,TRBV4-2,TGTGCCAGCAGCCCTAGCGGAGCGAACACCGGGGAGCTGTTTTTT,CASSPSGANTGELFF
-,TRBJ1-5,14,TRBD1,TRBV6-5,TGTGCCAGCAGTTACCGCGCACAGGGGTTGCCCCAGCATTTT,CASSYRAQGLPQHF
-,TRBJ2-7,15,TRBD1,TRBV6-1,TGTGCCAGCAGTTTTGAGGGGGCCTCGTCCTACGAGCAGTACTTC,CASSFEGASSYEQYF
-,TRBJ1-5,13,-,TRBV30,TGTGCCTGGAGTAGGCAGGGCGGGCAGCCCCAGCATTTT,CAWSRQGGQPQHF
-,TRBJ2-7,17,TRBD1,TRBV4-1,TGCGCCAGCAGCCAATCTCAATGGAGGCAGGGGGCCTACGAGCAGTACTTC,CASSQSQWRQGAYEQYF
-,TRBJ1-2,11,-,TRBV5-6,TGTGCCAGCAGCTTGTACCAGGGCTACACCTTC,CASSLYQGYTF
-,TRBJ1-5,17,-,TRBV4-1,TGCGCCAGCAGCCGCCAACCGCAGGGAGGTGGCAATCAGCCCCAGCATTTT,CASSRQPQGGGNQPQHF
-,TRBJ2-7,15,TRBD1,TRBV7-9,TGTGCCAGCAGCGCGTCCGGGACAGAGACCTACGAGCAGTACTTC,CASSASGTETYEQYF
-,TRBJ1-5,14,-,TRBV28,TGTGCCAGCAGGCCCGTGGGGGGTCGCCAGCCCCAGCATTTT,CASRPVGGRQPQHF
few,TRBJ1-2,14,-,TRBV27,TGTGCCAGCAGTTCGGCGGGTTATAACTATGGCTACACCTTC,CASSSAGYNYGYTF
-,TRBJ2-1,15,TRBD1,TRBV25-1,TGTGCCAGCAGTGACGCCAGGGGGCACTACAATGAGCAGTTCTTC,CASSDARGHYNEQFF
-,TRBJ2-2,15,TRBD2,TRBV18,TGTGCCAGCTCACCAAGCGGGGGGGCCACCGGGGAGCTGTTTTTT,CASSPSGGATGELFF
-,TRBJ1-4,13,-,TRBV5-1,TGCGCCAGCAGGTGGGAGGGCGATGAAAAACTGTTTTTT,CASRWEGDEKLFF
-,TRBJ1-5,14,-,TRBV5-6,TGTGCCAGCAGCGTAAATTACAGCAATCAGCCCCAGCATTTT,CASSVNYSNQPQHF
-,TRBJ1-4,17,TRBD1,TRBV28,TGTGCCAGCAGTTTGGACAGGGGGTATTATAGGAATGAAAAACTGTTTTTT,CASSLDRGYYRNEKLFF
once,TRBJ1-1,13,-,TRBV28,TGTGCCAGCAGGATGGCAGTGAACACTGAAGCTTTCTTT,CASRMAVNTEAFF
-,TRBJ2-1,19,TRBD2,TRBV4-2,TGTGCCAGCAAAGACCCGGGACTAGCGGGAGACCCCCGCTACAATGAGCAGTTCTTC,CASKDPGLAGDPRYNEQFF
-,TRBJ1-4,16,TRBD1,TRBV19,TGTGCCAGTAGTCCGGACAGGGGGATCGCTAATGAAAAACTGTTTTTT,CASSPDRGIANEKLFF
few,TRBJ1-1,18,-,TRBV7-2,TGTGCCAGCAGCTTTGCCTCCGGGACCCCGTTGAGGGGCACTGAAGCTTTCTTT,CASSFASGTPLRGTEAFF
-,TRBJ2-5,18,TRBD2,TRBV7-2,TGTGCCAGCAGCCCTAGACAGGCGGGGGGGCCTACATGGGAGACCCAGTACTTC,CASSPRQAGGPTWETQYF
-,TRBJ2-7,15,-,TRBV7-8,TGTGCCAGCACCAAGGGGGGCGGGAGTATCTACGAGCAGTACTTC,CASTKGGGSIYEQYF
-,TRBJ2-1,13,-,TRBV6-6,TGTGCCAGCAGCCCCGGGATATACAATGAGCAGTTCTTC,CASSPGIYNEQFF
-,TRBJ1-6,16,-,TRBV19,TGTGCCAGTAGGCCCTTGGGGACCGACTATAATTCACCCCTCCACTTT,CASRPLGTDYNSPLHF